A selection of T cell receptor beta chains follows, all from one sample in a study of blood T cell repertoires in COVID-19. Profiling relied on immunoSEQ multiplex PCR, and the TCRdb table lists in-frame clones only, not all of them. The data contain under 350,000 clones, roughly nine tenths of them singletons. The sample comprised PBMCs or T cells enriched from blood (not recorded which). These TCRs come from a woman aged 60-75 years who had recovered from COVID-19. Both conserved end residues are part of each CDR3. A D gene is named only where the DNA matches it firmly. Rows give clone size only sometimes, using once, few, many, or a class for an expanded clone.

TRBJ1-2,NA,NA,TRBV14,CASSQGTGYGYTF,TGTGCCAGCAGCCAAGGGACGGGGTATGGCTACACCTTC
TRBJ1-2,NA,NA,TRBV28,CASSLSRREAYGYTF,TGTGCCAGCAGTCTAAGCCGTCGGGAGGCCTATGGCTACACCTTC
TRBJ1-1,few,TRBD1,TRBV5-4,CASSPWDRVSEAFF,TGTGCCAGCAGCCCTTGGGACAGGGTATCTGAAGCTTTCTTT
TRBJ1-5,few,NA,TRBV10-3,CAIRGNRDQPQHF,TGTGCCATCAGGGGAAACAGGGATCAGCCCCAGCATTTT
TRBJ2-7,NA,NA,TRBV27,CASSLSIRGSGDEQYF,TGTGCCAGCAGTTTATCGATTAGAGGGTCAGGGGACGAGCAGTACTTC
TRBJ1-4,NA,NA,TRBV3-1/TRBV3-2,CASSQRGGEKLFF,TGTGCCAGCAGCCAGAGGGGGGGAGAAAAACTGTTTTTT
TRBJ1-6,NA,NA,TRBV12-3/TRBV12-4,CASTLGANSPLHF,TGTGCCAGCACTTTAGGAGCTAATTCACCCCTCCACTTT
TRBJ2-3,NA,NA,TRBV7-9,CASSLRGGDTQYF,TGTGCCAGCAGCTTACGGGGTGGCGATACGCAGTATTTT
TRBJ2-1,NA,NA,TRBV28,CASSLKPSNEQFF,TGTGCCAGCAGTTTAAAACCCAGCAATGAGCAGTTCTTC
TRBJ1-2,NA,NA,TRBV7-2,CASSPRPGHQYGYTF,TGTGCCAGCAGCCCTCGACCGGGACACCAATATGGCTACACCTTC
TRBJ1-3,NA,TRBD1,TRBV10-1,CASSPGQGTGNTIYF,TGCGCCAGCAGCCCCGGACAGGGGACAGGAAACACCATATATTTT
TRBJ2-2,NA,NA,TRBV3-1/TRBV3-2,CASSQGYRAGELFF,TGTGCCAGCAGCCAAGGTTACAGGGCAGGGGAGCTGTTTTTT
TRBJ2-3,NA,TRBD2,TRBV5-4,CASSLTTTSGGVADTQYF,TGTGCCAGCAGCTTAACAACAACTAGCGGGGGGGTTGCAGATACGCAGTATTTT
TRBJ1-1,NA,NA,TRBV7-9,CASSLVQMNTEAFF,TGTGCCAGCAGCTTAGTACAGATGAACACTGAAGCTTTCTTT
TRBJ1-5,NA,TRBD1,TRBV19,CASSIGTVNQPQHF,TGTGCCAGTAGTATCGGGACAGTCAATCAGCCCCAGCATTTT
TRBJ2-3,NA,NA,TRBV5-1,CASALGTDTQYF,TGCGCCAGCGCCCTCGGTACAGATACGCAGTATTTT
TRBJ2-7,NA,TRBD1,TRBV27,CASRPRQGTYEQYF,TGTGCCAGCAGACCGAGACAGGGAACCTACGAGCAGTACTTC
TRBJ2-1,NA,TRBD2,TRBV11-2,CASSAASGYLNEQFF,TGTGCCAGCAGCGCCGCTAGCGGGTATCTCAATGAGCAGTTCTTC
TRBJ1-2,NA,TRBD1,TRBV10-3,CAISEYRGDYGYTF,TGTGCCATCAGCGAATACAGGGGCGACTATGGCTACACCTTC
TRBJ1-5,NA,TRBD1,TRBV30,CAWNSRFGQGAYSNQPQHF,TGTGCCTGGAATAGTCGTTTCGGGCAGGGGGCCTATAGCAATCAGCCCCAGCATTTT
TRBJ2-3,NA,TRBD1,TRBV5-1,CASSLNHRGLTDTQYF,TGCGCCAGCAGCCTTAACCACAGGGGGCTCACAGATACGCAGTATTTT
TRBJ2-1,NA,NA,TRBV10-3,CAISEKELEGNEQFF,TGTGCCATCAGTGAGAAGGAGTTAGAGGGCAATGAGCAGTTCTTC
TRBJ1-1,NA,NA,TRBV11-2,CASSLFQEGRAFF,TGTGCCAGCAGCTTATTCCAGGAGGGACGTGCTTTCTTT
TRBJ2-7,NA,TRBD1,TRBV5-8,CASRRTGGSYEQYF,TGTGCCAGCAGGAGGACAGGGGGGTCCTACGAGCAGTACTTC
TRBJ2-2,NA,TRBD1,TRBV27,CASSLRTQGVGELFF,TGTGCCAGCAGTTTAAGAACACAGGGGGTCGGGGAGCTGTTTTTT
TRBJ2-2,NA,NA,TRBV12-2,CASRLAGRTSGGRRRTGELFF,TGTGCAAGTCGCTTAGCCGGGAGGACTAGCGGAGGACGCCGGAGGACCGGGGAGCTGTTTTTT
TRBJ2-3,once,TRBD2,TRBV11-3,CASSLFGGVTDTQYF,TGTGCCAGCAGCTTATTCGGGGGGGTGACAGATACGCAGTATTTT
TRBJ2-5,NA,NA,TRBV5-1,CASSLAGSQETQYF,TGCGCCAGCAGCTTGGCAGGATCCCAAGAGACCCAGTACTTC
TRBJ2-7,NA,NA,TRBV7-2,CASSLVFGDEQYF,TGTGCCAGCAGCTTAGTTTTCGGGGACGAGCAGTACTTC
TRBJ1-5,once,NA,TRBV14,CASSQSTGNQPQHF,TGTGCCAGCAGCCAATCCACAGGAAATCAGCCCCAGCATTTT
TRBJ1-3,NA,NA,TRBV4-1,CASSHADNLRSGNTIYF,TGCGCCAGCAGCCACGCCGACAATCTACGCTCCGGAAACACCATATATTTT
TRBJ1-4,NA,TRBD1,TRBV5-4,CASSTGDRAREKLFF,TGTGCCAGCAGCACGGGGGACAGGGCTAGGGAAAAACTGTTTTTT
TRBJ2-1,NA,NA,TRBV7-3,CASSPNNGYNEQFF,TGTGCCAGCAGCCCGAATAACGGCTACAATGAGCAGTTCTTC
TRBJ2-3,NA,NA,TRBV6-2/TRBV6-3,CASSYSLAADTQYF,TGTGCCAGCAGTTACTCGCTGGCGGCTGATACGCAGTATTTT
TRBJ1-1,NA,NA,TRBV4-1,CASSPRRTANTEAFF,TGCGCCAGCAGCCCTCGAAGGACAGCCAACACTGAAGCTTTCTTT
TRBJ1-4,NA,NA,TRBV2,CASEGPGGEKLFF,TGTGCCAGCGAGGGCCCGGGGGGTGAAAAACTGTTTTTT
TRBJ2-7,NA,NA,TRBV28,CASSSVPKALEQYF,TGTGCCAGCAGCTCTGTTCCAAAAGCCCTCGAGCAGTACTTC
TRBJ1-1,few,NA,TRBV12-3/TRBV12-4,CASSSGQLGAFF,TGTGCCAGCAGTTCCGGACAGCTAGGAGCTTTCTTT
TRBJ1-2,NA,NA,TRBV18,CASSPPGENYGYTF,TGTGCCAGCTCACCACCGGGAGAGAACTATGGCTACACCTTC
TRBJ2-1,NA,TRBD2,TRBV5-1,CASSPTTSAGAKQFF,TGCGCCAGCAGCCCGACAACCTCAGCGGGAGCCAAGCAGTTCTTC
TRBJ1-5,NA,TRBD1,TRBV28,CASSLRTGEWGRSNQPQHF,TGTGCCAGCAGTCTACGGACAGGGGAGTGGGGCAGGAGCAATCAGCCCCAGCATTTT
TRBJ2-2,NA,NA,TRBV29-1,CSVEHRVLSNTGELFF,TGCAGCGTTGAACATCGAGTTTTATCGAACACCGGGGAGCTGTTTTTT
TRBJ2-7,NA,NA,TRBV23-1,CASGSRGTPYEQYF,TGCGCCAGCGGCTCTAGGGGCACGCCCTACGAGCAGTACTTC
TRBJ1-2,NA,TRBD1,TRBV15,CATSRDLSGTGVSGYTF,TGTGCCACCAGCAGAGACCTATCCGGGACAGGGGTTAGTGGCTACACCTTC